This entry lists 11 T cell receptor beta chains sequenced from one sample in a study of OX40 agonist ivuxolimab in advanced cancers. TCRdb keeps only in-frame clones here, not all; method: immunoSEQ multiplex PCR. The sample carries tens of thousands of clones, approximately 90% recorded once. The specimen was CD4+ or CD8+ T cells sorted from blood, collected in a trial of the OX40 agonist ivuxolimab. All receptors come from an adult with an advanced solid tumor such as melanoma, head and neck, liver or kidney cancer.

The chain has TRBV6-6 and TRBJ2-7; D is possibly TRBD1 or TRBD2 (5 bases each). This CDR3 spans 16 amino acids. From germline, CDR1 is MNHNY and CDR2 SVGAGI (reference sequence). V shed 2 bases and J shed 1 base, with 15 bases lying between them. CDR3 in DNA: TGTGCCAGCAGTTACCGGGGAGTGGGGCCATCCTACGAGCAGTACTTC. Residues: CASSYRGVGPSYEQYF.

The chain combines TRBV7-8 with TRBJ2-5; tentatively, D is TRBD1 (6 bases). V lost 2 bases to trimming and J lost 0 bases, with 13 bases between them. Germline V gives CDR1 SGHVS, CDR2 FQNEAQ. CDR3 size: 16 residues. CDR3 bases: TGTGCCAGCAGCTTACCCAGGGGAGCGTACCAAGAGACCCAGTACTTC. This encodes CASSLPRGAYQETQYF. The whole variable domain, filled in from reference TRBV7-8 and TRBJ2-5, reads GAGVSQSPRYKVAKRGQDVALRCDPISGHVSLFWYQQALGQGPEFLTYFQNEAQLDKSGLPSDRFFAERPEGSVSTLKIQRTQQEDSAVYLCASSLPRGAYQETQYFGPGTRLLVL.

The chain recombines TRBV6-5 with TRBJ1-1; D might be TRBD1 (5 bases). Trimming cost V 6 bases and J 3 bases, with 17 bases left between them. Germline lookup yields CDR1 MNHEY and CDR2 SVGAGI. This CDR3 has 15 residues. CDR3 sequence reads: CASREHSGHHTEAFF. CDR3 nucleotides: TGTGCCAGCAGAGAACACTCAGGGCACCACACTGAAGCTTTCTTT.

V gene TRBV30 combines with J gene TRBJ2-7; D gene uncertain. Germline lookup yields CDR1 GTSNPN and CDR2 SVGIG (reference sequence). This CDR3 contains 11 residues. V was shortened by 2 bases and J by 5 bases, with 7 bases between the two germline ends. CDR3 residues: CAWSPWDEQYF. As DNA, the CDR3 is TGTGCCTGGAGTCCGTGGGACGAGCAGTACTTC.

The chain employs TRBV6-6 and TRBJ1-1; tentatively, D is TRBD1 (6 bases). Germline-derived CDR1 and CDR2 are MNHNY and SVGAGI (reference sequence). The CDR3 has 15 amino acids. Trimming removed 6 bases at V and 0 bases at J, with 14 bases between. The CDR3 protein is CASSSNRALNTEAFF. The CDR3 DNA is TGTGCCAGCAGCTCCAACAGGGCGTTGAACACTGAAGCTTTCTTT.

The rearrangement uses TRBV5-1 and TRBJ2-1; weak D call: TRBD1 (6 bases). The germline CDR1 and CDR2 sequences are SGHRS and YFSETQ. The CDR3 is 14 amino acids. V was cut by 4 bases and J by 6 bases, with 14 bases left in between. The CDR3 protein is CASSVQGSVNEQFF. CDR3 sequence (DNA): TGCGCCAGCAGCGTACAGGGTTCCGTCAATGAGCAGTTCTTC.

This CDR3 reads CASSLAHNPTGANVLTF. In DNA form, the CDR3 reads TGTGCCAGCAGCTTAGCCCACAACCCCACTGGGGCCAACGTCCTGACTTTC. The chain has TRBV7-6 and TRBJ2-6; no reliable D call. The V gene lost 0 bases and the J gene lost 2 bases, with 11 bases spanning the gap. The CDR3 totals 17 residues. Germline V CDR1 and CDR2: SGHVS, FNYEAQ.

This chain joins TRBV7-2 and TRBJ2-3, with a weak D call TRBD2 (5 bases). The V and J ends lost 3 bases and 4 bases respectively, with 11 bases between them. The CDR3 has 14 residues. The germline V gene has CDR1 SGHTA and CDR2 FQGNSA. The CDR3 bases are TGTGCCAGCAGCTTTACTTCCGGGGCAGATACGCAGTATTTT. It translates to CASSFTSGADTQYF.

This rearrangement joins TRBV6-5 to TRBJ2-7, with 8 bases identical to TRBD2. The CDR3 loop spans 15 amino acids. CDR1 is MNHEY, CDR2 SVGAGI, per germline. V shed 1 base and J 2 bases; nucleotides not matched to a gene: 4. CDR3 DNA: TGTGCCAGCAGTTACTTGCGGGGGGCTACCTACGAGCAGTACTTC. Amino acid sequence: CASSYLRGATYEQYF.

The chain couples TRBV11-2 to TRBJ2-5, with D perhaps TRBD2 (5 bases). The V end lost 5 bases, the J end lost 5 bases, and 12 bases lay between the germline ends. Germline V CDR1 and CDR2: SGHAT, FQNNGV. There are 13 residues in the CDR3. In nucleotides, the CDR3 is TGTGCCAGCAGCCGATCGTCGGGGGAGACCCAGTACTTC. It yields the protein CASSRSSGETQYF.

The chain is built from TRBV10-3 and TRBJ2-1; D possibly uses TRBD1 or TRBD2 (5 bases each). The CDR3 runs 13 residues. The germline V gene encodes CDR1 ENHRY and CDR2 SYGVKD. V was clipped by 4 bases and J by 9 bases, with 13 bases between them. The CDR3 is CAISGGAGSEQFF. As DNA, the CDR3 is TGTGCCATCAGTGGAGGGGCCGGAAGTGAGCAGTTCTTC.